This T cell receptor (beta chain) is drawn from a study of blood T cells in healthy people across ages. Across the study: In model experiments, template switching was able to capture about one barcoded beta molecule for every two T cells that were present.

A second PCR, run for about 7 to 11 cycles, used a sample-barcoded 5' primer plus a J-beta primer mix. TCRdb re-called the 5' RACE reads through MiXCR, storing one row per CDR3 protein. The sample has approximately 800,000 distinct CDR3 sequences; approximately 25% are singletons. This CDR3 is built from 14 residues. CDR1 and CDR2 from the germline V gene are SGHTA and FQGNSA. These data were likewise used in another study, on T cells of mothers and their children.

The chain carries TRBV7-2 and TRBJ2-5; D is unresolved. Gene TRBJ2-1 matches the end of the DNA better, so the J call may be wrong. This receptor was obtained from a boy between 5 and 17 years old in good health. Input material: blood. CDR3 protein: CASSPRQRYNEQFF. CDR3 DNA sequence: TGTGCCAGCAGCCCTAGGCAGAGATACAATGAGCAGTTCTTC.